The 32 T cell receptor beta chains presented below share a single source sample, sequenced in a study of T-cell memory formation after mild COVID-19. One entry per CDR3 protein results from TCRdb running MiXCR on the 5' RACE reads. This sample has fewer than 400,000 distinct CDR3 sequences, with roughly 15% found just once. Source material: PBMCs or a T cell subset sorted from them (not recorded which). These receptors originate from a man aged 18 to 30 who had mild COVID-19 (a few samples of this study predate the infection). Cell type and time point are not known.

This clonotype was observed at least ten times. This sequence joins TRBV10-2 and TRBJ2-7; D is unresolved. CDR3 length: 13 amino acids. The ends were cut back, 7 bases at V and 2 bases at J, with 12 bases in the middle. Germline V lookup: CDR1 WSHSY, CDR2 SAAADI. The CDR3, as DNA: TGCGCCAGCACCGTCGACCCCGCCTACGAGCAGTACTTC. Translated, it gives CASTVDPAYEQYF.

The CDR3 bases are TGTGCCAGCAGAACACTAGCGGGGAGCGACGAGCAGTACTTC. Amino acids: CASRTLAGSDEQYF. The V gene is TRBV6-2 or TRBV6-3, the J gene TRBJ2-7, with 10 nucleotides matching TRBD2. V was clipped by 6 bases and J by 5 bases; unmatched bases: 7. CDR1 and CDR2 (germline): MNHEY, SVGEGT. The CDR3 covers 14 residues.

This clonotype was observed a handful of times. V and J are TRBV5-1 and TRBJ1-5; D is possibly TRBD1 (5 bases). This CDR3 has 16 residues. Germline V gives CDR1 SGHRS, CDR2 YFSETQ. The V end lost 0 bases, the J end lost 6 bases, and 16 bases lay between the germline ends. In DNA, the CDR3 is TGCGCCAGCAGCTTGGGCGTGGGGCGCCTTGGTCAGCCCCAGCATTTT. Protein product: CASSLGVGRLGQPQHF.

The genes are TRBV5-5 and TRBJ1-5, with TRBD1 matching over 9 bases. CDR1 SGHKS and CDR2 YYEKEE come from the germline V gene (reference sequence). J lost 2 bases, V lost 4 bases, and 10 bases had no gene match. The CDR3 extends over 17 amino acids. The CDR3: CASSPGQGMVGNQPQHF. CDR3 bases: TGTGCCAGCAGCCCGGGACAGGGTATGGTTGGCAATCAGCCCCAGCATTTT.

V is TRBV14 and J is TRBJ1-6; D is unclear. V lost 5 bases and J lost 9, with 8 bases in between. CDR3 length equals 12 residues. The germline gives CDR1 SGHDN, CDR2 FVKESK. CDR3 sequence: CASSGLLSPLHF. CDR3 coding DNA: TGTGCCAGCAGCGGTCTCCTTTCACCCCTCCACTTT.

The chain is built from TRBV27 and TRBJ2-3; 8 positions agree with TRBD2. J gave up 6 bases and V 0 bases, and 5 bases lay outside the gene matches. The CDR3 runs to 15 residues. Germline lookup yields CDR1 MNHEY and CDR2 SMNVEV (reference sequence). CDR3 in DNA: TGTGCCAGCAGTTTATCGATTCCTAGCGGGGATACGCAGTATTTT. It translates to CASSLSIPSGDTQYF.

The J gene is TRBJ1-1, the V gene TRBV27; D is undetermined. Between the trimmed V and J ends, which lost 5 bases and 1 base, there was a span of 11 bases. The CDR3 runs 14 residues. Germline V CDR1 and CDR2: MNHEY, SMNVEV (reference sequence). CDR3 sequence (DNA): TGTGCCAGCAGTCTTCGCATGGGGAACACTGAAGCTTTCTTT. Its translation is CASSLRMGNTEAFF.

The CDR3 loop reads CASRPVTGEAFF. CDR3 nucleotides: TGTGCCAGCAGACCAGTTACAGGTGAAGCTTTCTTT. This chain connects TRBV6-5 to TRBJ1-1; D possibly corresponds to TRBD1 (5 bases). CDR1 and CDR2 from the germline V gene are MNHEY and SVGAGI. V was shortened by 6 bases and J by 7 bases, with 12 bases between the two germline ends. The CDR3 is 12 residues long.

The J gene is TRBJ1-2, the V gene TRBV5-1; D unclear. CDR1 is SGHRS and CDR2 is YFSETQ in the germline V gene. CDR3 length equals 14 residues. Trimming left V 4 bases short and J 4 bases short, with 14 bases between. CDR3 residues: CASSATGSFYGYTF. Here the CDR3 DNA reads TGCGCCAGCAGCGCCACTGGGTCCTTCTATGGCTACACCTTC.

A few counts support this clonotype. The chain is built from TRBV7-6 and TRBJ1-1; D remains ambiguous. Trimming shortened V by 2 bases and J by 3 bases, and 16 bases separated the two germline ends. The CDR3 has 16 amino acids. Germline lookup yields CDR1 SGHVS and CDR2 FNYEAQ. The CDR3 here is CASSLSSWGSDTEAFF. The CDR3 nucleotides read TGTGCCAGCAGCTTAAGTAGTTGGGGTTCGGACACTGAAGCTTTCTTT.

The chain carries TRBV27 and TRBJ2-5, with a tentative D call TRBD1 (6 bases). Trimming cost V 1 base and J 2 bases, with 11 bases left between them. In germline, CDR1 is MNHEY, CDR2 SMNVEV (reference sequence). CDR3 length equals 15 residues. The CDR3 is CASSLWPGTQETQYF. Here the CDR3 DNA reads TGTGCCAGCAGTTTATGGCCGGGGACACAAGAGACCCAGTACTTC.

This clonotype was found once. The chain is built from TRBV5-1 and TRBJ1-1, with D maybe TRBD1 (5 bases). CDR3 size: 16 residues. Trimming stripped 2 bases from V and 1 base from J, with 15 bases between. The germline V gene has CDR1 SGHRS and CDR2 YFSETQ. Here the CDR3 reads CASSLVPGKGNTEAFF. DNA of the CDR3: TGCGCCAGCAGCTTAGTACCAGGGAAGGGGAACACTGAAGCTTTCTTT.

This chain links TRBV10-3 with TRBJ2-2; 7 nucleotides agree with TRBD1. This CDR3 comprises 15 residues. V gave up 10 bases and J gave up 2 bases; unmatched junction bases: 10. In germline, CDR1 is ENHRY, CDR2 SYGVKD. The CDR3 region is CATRGTARNTGELFF. As DNA, the CDR3 is TGTGCCACGCGAGGGACAGCGAGAAACACCGGGGAGCTGTTTTTT.

The gene calls are TRBV18 and TRBJ2-3, with 12 bases that match TRBD1. Germline V CDR1 and CDR2: KGHSH, LQKENI. With 3 bases clipped from V and 1 base from J, the junction kept 8 bases outside the gene matches. The CDR3 is 18 residues long. This chain's CDR3 is CASSPPGTGGGRTDTQYF. In DNA form, the CDR3 reads TGTGCCAGCTCACCCCCCGGGACAGGGGGCGGACGCACAGATACGCAGTATTTT.

The chain couples TRBV30 to TRBJ2-6; D might be TRBD2 (5 bases). The CDR3 sequence is 16 residues long. Trimming took 7 bases from V and 0 from J, leaving 16 bases between them. Germline CDR1 is GTSNPN and CDR2 is SVGIG (reference sequence). The CDR3 loop is CAFTWGADSGANVLTF. The CDR3, as DNA: TGTGCCTTTACATGGGGAGCTGACTCTGGGGCCAACGTCCTGACTTTC.

The chain is built from TRBV6-2 or TRBV6-3 and TRBJ2-3, with D tentatively TRBD1 or TRBD2 (5 bases each). The ends were cut back, 4 bases at V and 8 bases at J, with 19 bases in the middle. Germline CDR1 reads MNHEY; CDR2 reads SVGEGT. CDR3 size: 15 residues. The CDR3 loop is CASSSRDGPRGTQYF. DNA for the CDR3: TGTGCCAGCAGTTCTAGGGACGGCCCGAGGGGTACGCAGTATTTT.

The rearrangement joins TRBV11-1 to TRBJ2-2; D gene ambiguous. Per the germline V gene, CDR1 is SGHAT and CDR2 is FQDESV (reference sequence). The V gene lost 8 bases and the J gene lost 3 bases, with 7 bases spanning the gap. CDR3 length: 12 residues. The CDR3 here is CASVGDTGELFF. CDR3 sequence (DNA): TGTGCCAGCGTCGGAGACACCGGGGAGCTGTTTTTT.

This clonotype has a count of ten or more. The J gene is TRBJ1-2, the V gene TRBV18; possible D gene TRBD1, 6 bases. The V gene's germline CDR1 is KGHSH and CDR2 LQKENI. The CDR3 is 12 residues long. Trimming removed 3 bases at V and 13 bases at J, with 15 bases between. The CDR3 is CASSPGQWGFTF. The CDR3 DNA is TGTGCCAGCTCACCCGGACAGTGGGGTTTCACCTTC.

This chain links TRBV12-3 or TRBV12-4 with TRBJ1-3, with D uncertain. The CDR3 is 13 residues long. The V end lost 3 bases, the J end lost 7 bases, and 10 bases lay between the germline ends. CDR3: CASSFGARNTIYF. CDR3 nucleotides: TGTGCCAGCAGTTTTGGAGCGCGGAACACCATATATTTT.

The V gene is TRBV6-6, the J gene TRBJ1-2; TRBD1 might be the D (6 bases). Trimming removed 6 bases at V and 14 bases at J, with 13 bases between. CDR3 length equals 10 residues. Germline lookup yields CDR1 MNHNY and CDR2 SVGAGI (reference sequence). The CDR3 DNA is TGTGCCAGCAGGCGGCAGGGGTTGACCTTC. Translation gives CASRRQGLTF.

This clonotype was picked up a small number of times. The CDR3 reads CASSPGTGVNQPQHF. The CDR3 region has the DNA TGTGCCAGCAGCCCGGGGACAGGGGTGAATCAGCCCCAGCATTTT. V usage is TRBV12-3 or TRBV12-4 and J usage is TRBJ1-5; 10 bases fit TRBD1. CDR3 length: 15 residues. V lost 6 bases to trimming and J lost 4 bases; unmatched junction nucleotides: 6.

This clonotype came up a few times. V usage is TRBV19 and J usage is TRBJ1-3; 7 bases are shared with TRBD1. The CDR3 is 16 amino acids. The ends lost 5 bases at V and 0 bases at J; junction bases unmatched: 7. From germline, CDR1 is LNHDA and CDR2 SQIVND (reference sequence). The CDR3 sequence: CASSDGTAFSGNTIYF. The CDR3 DNA reads as TGTGCCAGTAGTGATGGGACAGCCTTCTCTGGAAACACCATATATTTT.

The chain couples TRBV28 to TRBJ1-6, with D possibly TRBD1 on 6 matching bases. The CDR3 sequence is 14 residues long. Germline V CDR1 and CDR2: MDHEN, SYDVKM. Trimming took off 5 bases at V and 9 bases at J, with 14 bases between the two ends. In DNA, the CDR3 is TGTGCCAGCAGTCCAGGGGATACCCCTTCACCCCTCCACTTT. Translating gives CASSPGDTPSPLHF.

The chain combines TRBV3-1 with TRBJ2-5, with D tentatively TRBD1 (6 bases). Trimming removed 1 base from V and 5 bases from J, with 14 bases in between. Germline loops: CDR1 LGHDT, CDR2 YNNKEL (reference sequence). The CDR3 runs 15 residues. As DNA, the CDR3 is TGTGCCAGCAGCCAAGGAACAGGGTACGGGGAGACCCAGTACTTC. Translating gives CASSQGTGYGETQYF.

V gene TRBV6-5 combines with J gene TRBJ1-2; unclear D gene. The CDR3 runs to 15 residues. Germline V CDR1 and CDR2: MNHEY, SVGAGI. Trimming took 2 bases from V and 4 from J, leaving 14 bases between them. The DNA of the CDR3 is TGTGCCAGCAGTTACGAAAAGACGCGGACCTATGGCTACACCTTC. Amino acids: CASSYEKTRTYGYTF.

This clonotype was counted only a few times. The chain uses TRBV7-9 and TRBJ2-1, with TRBD1 matching 8 bases. Germline lookup yields CDR1 SEHNR and CDR2 FQNEAQ (reference sequence). CDR3 length: 16 residues. V lost 3 bases, J lost 7 bases, and 11 bases stayed unmatched. DNA for the CDR3: TGTGCCAGCAGCTTTTCGCCGGACAGGGCTGAGAATGAGCAGTTCTTC. Protein sequence: CASSFSPDRAENEQFF.

In its sample, this clonotype was seen a few times. The chain carries TRBV30 and TRBJ2-5, with unresolved D. CDR1 and CDR2 (germline): GTSNPN, SVGIG (reference sequence). The CDR3 contains 11 residues. The ends were cut back, 6 bases at V and 2 bases at J, with 7 bases in the middle. The CDR3 loop is CACDWQETQYF. The DNA for the CDR3 is TGTGCCTGTGACTGGCAAGAGACCCAGTACTTC.

This clonotype has more than one count but fewer than ten. CDR3: CASSVDSANTGELFF. DNA of the CDR3: TGCGCCAGCAGCGTTGACAGTGCGAACACCGGGGAGCTGTTTTTT. This chain connects TRBV5-1 to TRBJ2-2, with a possible D match to TRBD1 (5 bases). Looked up from germline, CDR1 is SGHRS and CDR2 is YFSETQ. This CDR3 contains 15 residues. Trimming cost V 4 bases and J 0 bases, with 10 bases left between them.

This clonotype was counted a few times. The chain is built from TRBV7-9 and TRBJ2-3; TRBD1 is a possible D gene (7 bases). CDR1 is SEHNR, CDR2 FQNEAQ, per germline (reference sequence). V was clipped by 4 bases and J by 2 bases, with 16 bases between them. This CDR3 contains 16 residues. The CDR3 protein is CASSSYRGLATDTQYF. CDR3 DNA sequence: TGTGCCAGCAGCTCGTACAGGGGACTCGCCACAGATACGCAGTATTTT.

Many counts were recorded for this clonotype. The chain uses TRBV7-9 and TRBJ2-7, with D possibly matching TRBD1 (6 bases). The germline CDR1 and CDR2 sequences are SEHNR and FQNEAQ (reference sequence). The CDR3 is 16 residues long. Trimming removed 4 bases from V and 1 base from J, with 17 bases in between. Written as DNA, the CDR3 is TGTGCCAGCAGCTCTTCCCCGGGACACCTATCCTACGAGCAGTACTTC. It yields the protein CASSSSPGHLSYEQYF.

This clonotype was detected a few times. The chain uses TRBV19 and TRBJ2-7, with D perhaps TRBD1 or TRBD2 (6 bases each). The CDR3 covers 13 residues. V gave up 9 bases and J gave up 2 bases, with 14 bases separating them. Germline values: CDR1 LNHDA, CDR2 SQIVND (reference sequence). The chain's CDR3 is CASAVEGAYEQYF. CDR3 sequence (DNA): TGTGCCAGCGCGGTGGAGGGGGCCTACGAGCAGTACTTC.

Judged by abundance, this clonotype is medium-sized. This chain uses TRBV10-3 with TRBJ2-3; the D call may be TRBD1 or TRBD2 (5 bases each). Trimming cost V 3 bases and J 3 bases, with 13 bases left between them. CDR3 length: 15 residues. Germline V gene lookup returns CDR1 ENHRY and CDR2 SYGVKD. The CDR3 region has the DNA TGTGCCATCAGTGACCCCGGGACCCGAACAGATACGCAGTATTTT. This codes for CAISDPGTRTDTQYF.